At least ten counts were recorded for the clone carrying this T cell receptor (beta chain). Its antigen remains unknown. The sample is drawn from a study of neurological immune-mediated disorders. Overall study context: Disease course was recorded as relapsing-remitting for about 30 and secondary progressive for about 8.5% of the 34 multiple sclerosis patients.

The study's findings and limits: No CDR3 amino acid sequences recurred among expanded clones across subjects, suggesting private repertoires in all groups.

The CDR3 runs 15 residues. CDR1 is SGHVS, CDR2 FQNEAQ, per germline. V lost 5 bases, J lost 4 bases, and 18 bases lay in between. MiXCR was run by TCRdb on the 5' RACE reads, yielding one entry per CDR3 protein. This sample has roughly 52,000 distinct CDR3 sequences, with under 4.5% found just once. CD4+ or CD8+ T cells, about 950,000 per library, were used for sorted libraries. This sequence was found in a woman in her thirties or forties with multiple sclerosis. The chain recombines TRBV7-8 with TRBJ2-7; the D gene could be TRBD1 or TRBD2 (7 bases each). Sequencing used CD4+ T cells from blood. CDR3 region: CASSTNRGGRYEQYF. The DNA of the CDR3 is TGTGCCAGCAGCACAAACAGGGGAGGGAGGTACGAGCAGTACTTC. Full variable domain (missing parts from reference TRBV7-8 and TRBJ2-7): GAGVSQSPRYKVAKRGQDVALRCDPISGHVSLFWYQQALGQGPEFLTYFQNEAQLDKSGLPSDRFFAERPEGSVSTLKIQRTQQEDSAVYLCASSTNRGGRYEQYFGPGTRLTVT.